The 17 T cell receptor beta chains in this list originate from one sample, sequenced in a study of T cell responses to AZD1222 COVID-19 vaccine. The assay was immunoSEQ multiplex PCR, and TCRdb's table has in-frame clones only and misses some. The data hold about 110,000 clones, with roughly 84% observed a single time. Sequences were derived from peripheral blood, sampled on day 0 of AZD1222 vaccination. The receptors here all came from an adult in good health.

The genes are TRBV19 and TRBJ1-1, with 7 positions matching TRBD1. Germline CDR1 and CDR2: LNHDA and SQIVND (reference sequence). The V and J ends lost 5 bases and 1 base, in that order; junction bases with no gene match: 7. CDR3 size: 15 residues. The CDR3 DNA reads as TGTGCCAGTAGTGCAAGACAGGGAGAGAACACTGAAGCTTTCTTT. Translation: CASSARQGENTEAFF. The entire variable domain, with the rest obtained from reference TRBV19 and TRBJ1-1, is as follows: DGGITQSPKYLFRKEGQNVTLSCEQNLNHDAMYWYRQDPGQGLRLIYYSQIVNDFQKGDIAEGYSVSREKKESFPLTVTSAQKNPTAFYLCASSARQGENTEAFFGQGTRLTVV.

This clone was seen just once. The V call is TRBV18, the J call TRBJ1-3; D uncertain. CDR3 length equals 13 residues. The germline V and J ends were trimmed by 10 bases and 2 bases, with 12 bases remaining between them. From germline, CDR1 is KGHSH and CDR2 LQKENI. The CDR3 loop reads CATYSNTGNTIYF. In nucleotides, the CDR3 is TGTGCCACCTACAGTAACACTGGAAACACCATATATTTT.

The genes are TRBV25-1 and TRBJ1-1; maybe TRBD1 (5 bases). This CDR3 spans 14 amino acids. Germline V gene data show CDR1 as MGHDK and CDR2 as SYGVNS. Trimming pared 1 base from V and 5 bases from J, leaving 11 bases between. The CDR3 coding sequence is TGTGCCAGCAGTGAATTGGGGGGGAGGACTGAAGCTTTCTTT. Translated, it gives CASSELGGRTEAFF.

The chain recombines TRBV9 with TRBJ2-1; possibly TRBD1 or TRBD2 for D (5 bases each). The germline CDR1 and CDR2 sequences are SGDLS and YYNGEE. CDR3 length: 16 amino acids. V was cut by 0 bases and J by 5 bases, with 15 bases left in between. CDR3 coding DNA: TGTGCCAGCAGCGTAGTGAAAGGGGACGGAGACAATGAGCAGTTCTTC. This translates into CASSVVKGDGDNEQFF.

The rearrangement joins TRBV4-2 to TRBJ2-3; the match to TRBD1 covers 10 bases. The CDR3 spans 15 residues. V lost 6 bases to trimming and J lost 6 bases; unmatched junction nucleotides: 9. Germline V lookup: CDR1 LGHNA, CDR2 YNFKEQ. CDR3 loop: CASRSTGGWWDTQYF. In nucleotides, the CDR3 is TGTGCCAGCAGATCGACAGGGGGCTGGTGGGATACGCAGTATTTT.

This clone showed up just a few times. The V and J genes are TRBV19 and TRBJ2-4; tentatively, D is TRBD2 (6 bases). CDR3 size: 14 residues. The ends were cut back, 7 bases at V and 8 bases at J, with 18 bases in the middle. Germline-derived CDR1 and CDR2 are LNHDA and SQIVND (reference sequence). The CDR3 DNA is TGTGCCAGTACCCTTTTCCCGGGGACTGACATTCAGTACTTC. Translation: CASTLFPGTDIQYF.

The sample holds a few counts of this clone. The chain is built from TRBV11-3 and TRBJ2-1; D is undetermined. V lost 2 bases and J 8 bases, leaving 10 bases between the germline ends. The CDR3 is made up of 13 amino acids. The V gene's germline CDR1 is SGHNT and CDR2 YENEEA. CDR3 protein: CASSLKGWDEQFF. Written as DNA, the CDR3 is TGTGCCAGCAGCTTAAAAGGGTGGGATGAGCAGTTCTTC.

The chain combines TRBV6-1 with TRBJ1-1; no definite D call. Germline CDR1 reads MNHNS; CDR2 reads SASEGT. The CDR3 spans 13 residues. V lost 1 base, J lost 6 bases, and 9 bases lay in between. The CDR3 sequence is CASSEEGRAEAFF. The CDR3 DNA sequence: TGTGCCAGCAGTGAAGAAGGTAGGGCTGAAGCTTTCTTT.

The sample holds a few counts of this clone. This CDR3 is CASSRLDYQPQHF. CDR3 coding DNA: TGTGCCAGCAGCCGATTAGATTATCAGCCCCAGCATTTT. This sequence joins TRBV4-2 and TRBJ1-5; D is ambiguous. V was pared by 4 bases and J by 5 bases, with 9 bases between. Germline V CDR1 and CDR2: LGHNA, YNFKEQ. This CDR3 is 13 amino acids long.

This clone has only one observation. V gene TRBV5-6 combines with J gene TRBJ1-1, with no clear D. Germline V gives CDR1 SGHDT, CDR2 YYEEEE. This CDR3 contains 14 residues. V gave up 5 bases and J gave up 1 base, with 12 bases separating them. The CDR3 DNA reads TGTGCCAGCAGGTCGCGCGAAACGAACACTGAAGCTTTCTTT. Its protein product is CASRSRETNTEAFF.

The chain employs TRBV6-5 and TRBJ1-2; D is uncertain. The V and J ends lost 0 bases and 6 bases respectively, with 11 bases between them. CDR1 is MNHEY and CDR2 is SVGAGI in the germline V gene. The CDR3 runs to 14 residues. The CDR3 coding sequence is TGTGCCAGCAGTTACTCGACTCCGGGGAATGGCTACACCTTC. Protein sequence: CASSYSTPGNGYTF.

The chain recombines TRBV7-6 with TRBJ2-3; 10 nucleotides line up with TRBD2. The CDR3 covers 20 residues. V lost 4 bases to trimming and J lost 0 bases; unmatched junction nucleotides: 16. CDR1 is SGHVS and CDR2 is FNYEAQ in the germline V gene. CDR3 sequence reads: CASSSLGPSGGATSTDTQYF. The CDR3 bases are TGTGCCAGCAGCTCCCTCGGGCCAAGCGGGGGGGCGACTAGCACAGATACGCAGTATTTT.

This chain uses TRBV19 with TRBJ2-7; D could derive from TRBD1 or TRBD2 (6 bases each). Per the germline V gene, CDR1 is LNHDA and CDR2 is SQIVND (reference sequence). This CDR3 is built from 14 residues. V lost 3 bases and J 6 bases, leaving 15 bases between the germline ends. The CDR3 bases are TGTGCCAGTAGTATGGGGGGCTCGTCATTCGAGCAGTACTTC. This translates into CASSMGGSSFEQYF.

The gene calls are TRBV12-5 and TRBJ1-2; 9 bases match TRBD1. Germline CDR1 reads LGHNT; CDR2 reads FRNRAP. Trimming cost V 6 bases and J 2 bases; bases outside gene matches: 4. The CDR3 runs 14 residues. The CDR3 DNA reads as TGTGCTAGTGGACAAGGACAGGGGAACTATGGCTACACCTTC. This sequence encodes CASGQGQGNYGYTF.

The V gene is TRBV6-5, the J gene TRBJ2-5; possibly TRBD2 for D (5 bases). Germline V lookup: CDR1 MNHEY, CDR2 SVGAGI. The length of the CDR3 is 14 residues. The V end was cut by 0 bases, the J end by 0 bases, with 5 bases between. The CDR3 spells CASSYSRDQETQYF. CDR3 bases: TGTGCCAGCAGTTACTCGAGGGACCAAGAGACCCAGTACTTC.

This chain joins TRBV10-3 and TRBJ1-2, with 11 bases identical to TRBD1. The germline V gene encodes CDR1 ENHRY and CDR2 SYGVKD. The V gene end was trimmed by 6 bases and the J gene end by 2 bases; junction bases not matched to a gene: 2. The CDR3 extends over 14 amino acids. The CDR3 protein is CAISRTGGNYGYTF. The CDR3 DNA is TGTGCCATCAGCAGGACAGGGGGCAACTATGGCTACACCTTC.

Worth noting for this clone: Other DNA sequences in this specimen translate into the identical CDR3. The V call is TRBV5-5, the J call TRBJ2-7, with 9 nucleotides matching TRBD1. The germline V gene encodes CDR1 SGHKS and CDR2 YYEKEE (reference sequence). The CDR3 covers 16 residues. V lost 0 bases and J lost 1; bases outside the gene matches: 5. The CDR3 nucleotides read TGTGCCAGCAGCTTGGTTGGAGGGACAGGGTCCTACGAGCAGTACTTC. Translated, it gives CASSLVGGTGSYEQYF.